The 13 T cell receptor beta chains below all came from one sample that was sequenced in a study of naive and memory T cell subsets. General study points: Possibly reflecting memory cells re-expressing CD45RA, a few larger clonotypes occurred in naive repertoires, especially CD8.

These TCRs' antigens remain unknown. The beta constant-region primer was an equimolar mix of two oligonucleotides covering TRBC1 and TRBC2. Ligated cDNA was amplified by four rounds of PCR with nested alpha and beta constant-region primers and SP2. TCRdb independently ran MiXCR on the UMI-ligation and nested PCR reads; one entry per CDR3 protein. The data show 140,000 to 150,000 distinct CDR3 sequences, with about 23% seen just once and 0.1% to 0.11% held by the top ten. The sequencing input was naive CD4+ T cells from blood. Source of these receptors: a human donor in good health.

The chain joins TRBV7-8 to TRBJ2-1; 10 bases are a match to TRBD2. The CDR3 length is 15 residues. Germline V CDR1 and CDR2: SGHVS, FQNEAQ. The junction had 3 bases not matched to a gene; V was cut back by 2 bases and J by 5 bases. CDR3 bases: TGTGCCAGCAGCTTAACTAGCGGGATAAACAATGAGCAGTTCTTC. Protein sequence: CASSLTSGINNEQFF.

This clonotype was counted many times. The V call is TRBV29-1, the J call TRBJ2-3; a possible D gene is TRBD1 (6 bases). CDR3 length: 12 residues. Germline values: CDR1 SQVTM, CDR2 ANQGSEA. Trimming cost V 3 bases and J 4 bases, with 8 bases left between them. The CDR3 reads CSVDRGPDTQYF. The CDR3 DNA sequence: TGCAGCGTTGACAGGGGCCCAGATACGCAGTATTTT.

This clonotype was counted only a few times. CDR3 protein: CASSYSGAGRGNEQFF. The CDR3 DNA sequence: TGTGCCAGCAGTTACTCAGGAGCGGGGAGAGGAAATGAGCAGTTCTTC. The chain carries TRBV6-2 or TRBV6-3 and TRBJ2-1; 7 bases are a match to TRBD2. V dropped 0 bases and J dropped 7; count of bases not matched to a gene: 9. The germline CDR1 and CDR2 sequences are MNHEY and SVGEGT. CDR3 size: 16 residues.

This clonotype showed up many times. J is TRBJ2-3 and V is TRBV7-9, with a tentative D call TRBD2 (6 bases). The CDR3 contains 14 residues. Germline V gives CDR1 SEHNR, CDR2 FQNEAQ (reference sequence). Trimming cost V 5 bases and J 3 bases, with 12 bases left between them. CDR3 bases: TGTGCCAGCAGCGCCGGACTAAGGACAGATACGCAGTATTTT. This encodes CASSAGLRTDTQYF.

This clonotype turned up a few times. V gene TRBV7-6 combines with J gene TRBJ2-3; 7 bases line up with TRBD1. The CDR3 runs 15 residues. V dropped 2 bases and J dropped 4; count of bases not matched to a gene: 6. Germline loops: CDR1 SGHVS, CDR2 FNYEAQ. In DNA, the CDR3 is TGTGCCAGCAGCTTAACCTCGACAGGGTCAGATACGCAGTATTTT. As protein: CASSLTSTGSDTQYF.

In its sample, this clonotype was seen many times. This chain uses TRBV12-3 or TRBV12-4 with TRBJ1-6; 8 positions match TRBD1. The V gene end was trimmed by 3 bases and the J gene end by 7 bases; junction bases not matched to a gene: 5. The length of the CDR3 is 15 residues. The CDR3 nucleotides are TGTGCCAGCAGTTTTCTGGGACAGGCCAATTCACCCCTCCACTTT. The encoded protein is CASSFLGQANSPLHF.

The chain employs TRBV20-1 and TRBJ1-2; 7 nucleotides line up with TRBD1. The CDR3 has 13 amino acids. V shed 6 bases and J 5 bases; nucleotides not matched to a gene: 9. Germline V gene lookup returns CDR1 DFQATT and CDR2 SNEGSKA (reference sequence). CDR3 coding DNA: TGCAGTGCCATACAGGGGTCCCTTTATGGCTACACCTTC. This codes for CSAIQGSLYGYTF.

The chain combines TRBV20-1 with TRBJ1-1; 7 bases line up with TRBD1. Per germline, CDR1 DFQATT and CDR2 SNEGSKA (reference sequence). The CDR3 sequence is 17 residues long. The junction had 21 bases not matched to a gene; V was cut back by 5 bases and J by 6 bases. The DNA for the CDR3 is TGCAGTGCTCGTATTTCAAGGCCAGGGGGGGGTAAGGCTGAAGCTTTCTTT. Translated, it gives CSARISRPGGGKAEAFF.

The CDR3 spells CSASRQSGGNVLTF. The CDR3 nucleotides read TGCAGTGCTAGTAGGCAGTCCGGCGGCAACGTCCTGACTTTC. This rearrangement joins TRBV20-1 to TRBJ2-6; D is unresolved. The CDR3 runs to 14 residues. The germline V gene has CDR1 DFQATT and CDR2 SNEGSKA (reference sequence). V lost 3 bases and J 9 bases, leaving 15 bases between the germline ends.

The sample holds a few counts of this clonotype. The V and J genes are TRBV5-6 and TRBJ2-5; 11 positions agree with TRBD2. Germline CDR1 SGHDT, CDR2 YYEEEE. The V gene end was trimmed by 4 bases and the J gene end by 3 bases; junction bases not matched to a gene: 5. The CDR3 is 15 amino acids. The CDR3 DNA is TGTGCCAGCAGCCTTCCGGGACTAGCGGAAGAGACCCAGTACTTC. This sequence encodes CASSLPGLAEETQYF.

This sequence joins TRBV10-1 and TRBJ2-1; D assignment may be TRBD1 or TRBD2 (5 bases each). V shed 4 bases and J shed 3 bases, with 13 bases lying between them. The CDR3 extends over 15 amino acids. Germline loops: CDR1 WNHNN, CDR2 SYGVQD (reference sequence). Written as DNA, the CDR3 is TGCGCCAGCAGTGGAGGGGATGAACTCTACAATGAGCAGTTCTTC. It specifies CASSGGDELYNEQFF.

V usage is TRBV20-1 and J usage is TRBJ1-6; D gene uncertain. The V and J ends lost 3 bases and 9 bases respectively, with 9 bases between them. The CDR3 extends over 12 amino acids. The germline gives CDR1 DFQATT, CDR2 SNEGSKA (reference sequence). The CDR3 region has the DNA TGCAGTGCTAGCCTGAGTGGTTCACCCCTCCACTTT. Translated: CSASLSGSPLHF.

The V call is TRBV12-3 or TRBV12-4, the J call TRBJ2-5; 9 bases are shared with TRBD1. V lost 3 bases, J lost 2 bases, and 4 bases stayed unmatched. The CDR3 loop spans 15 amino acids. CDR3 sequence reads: CASSFWDRAQETQYF. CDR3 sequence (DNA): TGTGCCAGCAGTTTCTGGGACAGGGCGCAAGAGACCCAGTACTTC.